This section outlines one T cell receptor beta chain sequence together with its context. Germline CDR1 and CDR2: MNHEY and SVGAGI. Trimming pared 6 bases from V and 10 bases from J, leaving 10 bases between. The CDR3 runs to 11 residues. Vbeta (60) and Jbeta (13) primers were used in the PCR. Sequencing used immunoSEQ multiplex PCR; TCRdb keeps in-frame clones, though not all of them. This table holds around 99,000 clones, approximately 76% found once. These data come from a study of cytomegalovirus exposure and HLA in healthy donors. This chain joins TRBV6-5 and TRBJ2-1, with D maybe TRBD2 (5 bases). The clonotype comes from a man aged 18 to 29 in good health and CMV-seronegative. Input material: PBMCs. CDR3 in amino acids: CASSRSGEQFF. The CDR3 region has the DNA TGTGCCAGCAGCCGTTCGGGGGAGCAGTTCTTC.